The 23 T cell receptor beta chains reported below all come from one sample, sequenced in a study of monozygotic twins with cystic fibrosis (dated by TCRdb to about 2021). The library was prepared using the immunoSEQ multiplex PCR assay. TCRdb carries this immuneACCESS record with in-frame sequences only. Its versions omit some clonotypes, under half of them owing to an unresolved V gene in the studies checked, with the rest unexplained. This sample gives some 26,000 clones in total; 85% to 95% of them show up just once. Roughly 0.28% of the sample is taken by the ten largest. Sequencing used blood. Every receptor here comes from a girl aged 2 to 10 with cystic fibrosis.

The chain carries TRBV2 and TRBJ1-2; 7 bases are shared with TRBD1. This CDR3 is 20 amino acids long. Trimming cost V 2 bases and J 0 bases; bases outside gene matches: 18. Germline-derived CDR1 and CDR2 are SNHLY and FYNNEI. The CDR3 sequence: CASSENPRAKVQGANYGYTF. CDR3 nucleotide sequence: TGTGCCAGCAGTGAAAACCCCCGGGCCAAGGTCCAGGGGGCTAACTATGGCTACACCTTC.

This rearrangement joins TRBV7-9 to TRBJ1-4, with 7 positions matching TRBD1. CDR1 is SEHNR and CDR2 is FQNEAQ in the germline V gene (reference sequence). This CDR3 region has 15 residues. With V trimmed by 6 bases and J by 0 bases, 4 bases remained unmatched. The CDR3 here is CASRADRSTNEKLFF. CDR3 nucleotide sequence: TGTGCCAGCAGAGCGGACAGGTCAACTAATGAAAAACTGTTTTTT.

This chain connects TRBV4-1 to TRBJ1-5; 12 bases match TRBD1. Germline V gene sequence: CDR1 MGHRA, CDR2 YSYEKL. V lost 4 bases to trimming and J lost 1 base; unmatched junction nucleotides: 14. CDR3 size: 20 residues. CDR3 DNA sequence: TGCGCCAGCAGCCCCAACTCCTTGGGACAGGGGGCTAGGAGCAATCAGCCCCAGCATTTT. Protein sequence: CASSPNSLGQGARSNQPQHF.

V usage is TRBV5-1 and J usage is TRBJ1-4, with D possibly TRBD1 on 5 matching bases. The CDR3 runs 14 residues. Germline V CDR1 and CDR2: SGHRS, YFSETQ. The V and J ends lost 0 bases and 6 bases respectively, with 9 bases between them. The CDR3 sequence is CASSLGRDHEKLFF. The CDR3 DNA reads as TGCGCCAGCAGCTTGGGGAGGGACCATGAAAAACTGTTTTTT.

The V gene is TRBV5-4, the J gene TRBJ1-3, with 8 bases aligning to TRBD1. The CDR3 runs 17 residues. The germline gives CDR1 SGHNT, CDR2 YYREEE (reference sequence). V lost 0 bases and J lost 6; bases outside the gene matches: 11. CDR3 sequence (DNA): TGTGCCAGCAGCTTGGATAGGACAGGGAACCTGGAAAACACCATATATTTT. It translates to CASSLDRTGNLENTIYF.

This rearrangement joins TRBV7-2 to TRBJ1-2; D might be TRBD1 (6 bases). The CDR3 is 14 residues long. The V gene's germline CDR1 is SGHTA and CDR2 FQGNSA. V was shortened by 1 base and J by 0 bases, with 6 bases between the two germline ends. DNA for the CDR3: TGTGCCAGCAGCTTAGACAGGGCTAACTATGGCTACACCTTC. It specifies CASSLDRANYGYTF.

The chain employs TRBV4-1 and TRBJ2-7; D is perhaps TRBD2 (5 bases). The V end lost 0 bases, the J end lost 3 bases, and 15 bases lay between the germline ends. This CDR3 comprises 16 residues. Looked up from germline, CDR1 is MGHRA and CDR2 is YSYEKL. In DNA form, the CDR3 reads TGCGCCAGCAGCCAAGATCCCTCCGGGGAGAGCTACGAGCAGTACTTC. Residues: CASSQDPSGESYEQYF.

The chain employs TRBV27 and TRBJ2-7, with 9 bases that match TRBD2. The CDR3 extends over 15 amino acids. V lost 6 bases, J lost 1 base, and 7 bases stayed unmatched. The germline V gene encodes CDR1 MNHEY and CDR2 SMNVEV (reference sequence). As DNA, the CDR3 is TGTGCCAGCAGCAATAGCGGGGGTCTTTCCTACGAGCAGTACTTC. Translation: CASSNSGGLSYEQYF.

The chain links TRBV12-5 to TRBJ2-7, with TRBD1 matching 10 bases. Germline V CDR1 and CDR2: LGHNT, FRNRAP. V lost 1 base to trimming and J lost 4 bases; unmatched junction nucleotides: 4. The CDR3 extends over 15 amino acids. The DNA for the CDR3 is TGTGCTAGTGGTTTGGACGACAGGGGGCGGTACGAGCAGTACTTC. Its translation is CASGLDDRGRYEQYF.

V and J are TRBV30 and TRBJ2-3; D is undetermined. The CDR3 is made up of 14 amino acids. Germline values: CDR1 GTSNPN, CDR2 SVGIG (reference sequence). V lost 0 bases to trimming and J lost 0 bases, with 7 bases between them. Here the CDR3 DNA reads TGTGCCTGGAGTGTCGCCGAAAGCACAGATACGCAGTATTTT. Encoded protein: CAWSVAESTDTQYF.

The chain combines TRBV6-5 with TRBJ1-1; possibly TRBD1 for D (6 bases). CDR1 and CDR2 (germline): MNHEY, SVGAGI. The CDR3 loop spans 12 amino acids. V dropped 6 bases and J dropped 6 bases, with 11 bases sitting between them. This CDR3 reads CASRPRQAEAFF. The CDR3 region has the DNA TGTGCCAGCAGACCCAGACAGGCTGAAGCTTTCTTT.

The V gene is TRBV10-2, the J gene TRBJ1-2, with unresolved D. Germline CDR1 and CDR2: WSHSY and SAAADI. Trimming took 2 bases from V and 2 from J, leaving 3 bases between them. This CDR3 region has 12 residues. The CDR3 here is CASSERNYGYTF. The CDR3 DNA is TGCGCCAGCAGTGAGAGGAACTATGGCTACACCTTC.

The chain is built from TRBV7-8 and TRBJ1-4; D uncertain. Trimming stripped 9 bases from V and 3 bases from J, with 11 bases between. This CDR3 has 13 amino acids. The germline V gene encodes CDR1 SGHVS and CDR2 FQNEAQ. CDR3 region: CASGHSANEKLFF. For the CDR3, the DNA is TGTGCCAGTGGGCATTCAGCTAATGAAAAACTGTTTTTT.

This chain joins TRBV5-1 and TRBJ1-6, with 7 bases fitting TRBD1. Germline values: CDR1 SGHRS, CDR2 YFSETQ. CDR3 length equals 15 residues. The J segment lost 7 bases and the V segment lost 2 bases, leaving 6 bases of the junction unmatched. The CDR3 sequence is CASSLGTGQNSPLHF. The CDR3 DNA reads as TGCGCCAGCAGCTTAGGGACGGGACAGAATTCACCCCTCCACTTT.

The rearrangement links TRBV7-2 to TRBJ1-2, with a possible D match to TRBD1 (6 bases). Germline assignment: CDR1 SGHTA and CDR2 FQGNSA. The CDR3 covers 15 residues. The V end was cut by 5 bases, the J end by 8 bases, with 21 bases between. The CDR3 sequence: CASSDRTSPGAGYTF. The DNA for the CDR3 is TGTGCCAGCAGCGACCGAACGAGTCCAGGGGCGGGCTACACCTTC.

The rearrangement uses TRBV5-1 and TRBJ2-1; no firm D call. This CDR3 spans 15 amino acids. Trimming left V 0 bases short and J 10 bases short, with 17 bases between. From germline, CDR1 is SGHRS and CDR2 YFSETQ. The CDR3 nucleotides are TGCGCCAGCAGCTTGGCCCAATCGGTCGCGGCAGAGCAGTTCTTC. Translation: CASSLAQSVAAEQFF.

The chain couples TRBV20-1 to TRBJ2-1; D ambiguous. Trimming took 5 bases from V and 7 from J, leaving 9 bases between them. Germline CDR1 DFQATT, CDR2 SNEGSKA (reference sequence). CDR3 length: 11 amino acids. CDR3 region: CSAHRFNEQFF. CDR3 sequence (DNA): TGCAGTGCTCACCGTTTTAATGAGCAGTTCTTC.

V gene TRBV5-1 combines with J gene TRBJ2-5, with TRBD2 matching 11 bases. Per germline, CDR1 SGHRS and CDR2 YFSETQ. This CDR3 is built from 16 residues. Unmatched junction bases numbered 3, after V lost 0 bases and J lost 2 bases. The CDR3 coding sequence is TGCGCCAGCAGCTTGGGACTAGCGGGGCATCAAGAGACCCAGTACTTC. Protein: CASSLGLAGHQETQYF.

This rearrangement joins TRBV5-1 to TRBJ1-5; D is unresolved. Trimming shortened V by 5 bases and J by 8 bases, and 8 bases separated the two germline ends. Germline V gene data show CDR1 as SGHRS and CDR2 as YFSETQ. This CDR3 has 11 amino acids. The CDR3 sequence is CASRVGEPQHF. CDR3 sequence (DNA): TGCGCCAGCAGGGTCGGAGAGCCCCAGCATTTT.

CDR3 sequence: CASSFGLGGEQFF. The CDR3 region has the DNA TGTGCCAGCAGCTTCGGACTAGGAGGTGAGCAGTTCTTC. The chain links TRBV7-9 to TRBJ2-1; 7 nucleotides match TRBD2. V was pared by 3 bases and J by 9 bases, with 5 bases of the junction left unmatched. CDR1 and CDR2 from the germline V gene are SEHNR and FQNEAQ (reference sequence). This CDR3 is 13 amino acids long.

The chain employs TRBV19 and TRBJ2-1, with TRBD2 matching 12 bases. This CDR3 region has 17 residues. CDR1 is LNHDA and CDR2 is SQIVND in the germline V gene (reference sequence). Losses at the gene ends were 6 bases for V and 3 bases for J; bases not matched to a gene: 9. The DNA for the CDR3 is TGTGCCAGTAGGGCGACTAGCGGGGGCTCGATCTACAATGAGCAGTTCTTC. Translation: CASRATSGGSIYNEQFF.

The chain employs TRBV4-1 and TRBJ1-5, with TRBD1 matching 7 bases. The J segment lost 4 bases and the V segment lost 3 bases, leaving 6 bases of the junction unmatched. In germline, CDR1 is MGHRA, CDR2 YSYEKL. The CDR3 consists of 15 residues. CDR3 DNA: TGCGCCAGCAGCCATACGGGACAGCAAAATCAGCCCCAGCATTTT. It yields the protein CASSHTGQQNQPQHF.

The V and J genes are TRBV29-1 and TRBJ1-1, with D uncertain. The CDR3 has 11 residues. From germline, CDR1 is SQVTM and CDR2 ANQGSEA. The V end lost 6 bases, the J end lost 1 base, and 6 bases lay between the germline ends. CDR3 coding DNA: TGCAGCGTAATCCCGAACACTGAAGCTTTCTTT. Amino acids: CSVIPNTEAFF.